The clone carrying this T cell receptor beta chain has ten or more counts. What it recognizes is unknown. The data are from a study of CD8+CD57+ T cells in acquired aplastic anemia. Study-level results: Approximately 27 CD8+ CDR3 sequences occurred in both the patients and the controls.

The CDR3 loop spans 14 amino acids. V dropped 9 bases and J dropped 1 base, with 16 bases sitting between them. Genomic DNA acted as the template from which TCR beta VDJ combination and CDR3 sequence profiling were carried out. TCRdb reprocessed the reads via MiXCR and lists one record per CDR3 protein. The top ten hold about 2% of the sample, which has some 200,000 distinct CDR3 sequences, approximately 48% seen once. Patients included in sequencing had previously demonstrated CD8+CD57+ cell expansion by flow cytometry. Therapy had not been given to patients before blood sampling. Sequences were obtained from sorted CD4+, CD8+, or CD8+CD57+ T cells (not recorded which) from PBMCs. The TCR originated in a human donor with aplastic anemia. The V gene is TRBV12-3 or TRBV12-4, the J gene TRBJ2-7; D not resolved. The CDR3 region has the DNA TGTGCCAGTACCCTCGGTGTCCCGTCCTACGAGCAGTACTTC. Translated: CASTLGVPSYEQYF.